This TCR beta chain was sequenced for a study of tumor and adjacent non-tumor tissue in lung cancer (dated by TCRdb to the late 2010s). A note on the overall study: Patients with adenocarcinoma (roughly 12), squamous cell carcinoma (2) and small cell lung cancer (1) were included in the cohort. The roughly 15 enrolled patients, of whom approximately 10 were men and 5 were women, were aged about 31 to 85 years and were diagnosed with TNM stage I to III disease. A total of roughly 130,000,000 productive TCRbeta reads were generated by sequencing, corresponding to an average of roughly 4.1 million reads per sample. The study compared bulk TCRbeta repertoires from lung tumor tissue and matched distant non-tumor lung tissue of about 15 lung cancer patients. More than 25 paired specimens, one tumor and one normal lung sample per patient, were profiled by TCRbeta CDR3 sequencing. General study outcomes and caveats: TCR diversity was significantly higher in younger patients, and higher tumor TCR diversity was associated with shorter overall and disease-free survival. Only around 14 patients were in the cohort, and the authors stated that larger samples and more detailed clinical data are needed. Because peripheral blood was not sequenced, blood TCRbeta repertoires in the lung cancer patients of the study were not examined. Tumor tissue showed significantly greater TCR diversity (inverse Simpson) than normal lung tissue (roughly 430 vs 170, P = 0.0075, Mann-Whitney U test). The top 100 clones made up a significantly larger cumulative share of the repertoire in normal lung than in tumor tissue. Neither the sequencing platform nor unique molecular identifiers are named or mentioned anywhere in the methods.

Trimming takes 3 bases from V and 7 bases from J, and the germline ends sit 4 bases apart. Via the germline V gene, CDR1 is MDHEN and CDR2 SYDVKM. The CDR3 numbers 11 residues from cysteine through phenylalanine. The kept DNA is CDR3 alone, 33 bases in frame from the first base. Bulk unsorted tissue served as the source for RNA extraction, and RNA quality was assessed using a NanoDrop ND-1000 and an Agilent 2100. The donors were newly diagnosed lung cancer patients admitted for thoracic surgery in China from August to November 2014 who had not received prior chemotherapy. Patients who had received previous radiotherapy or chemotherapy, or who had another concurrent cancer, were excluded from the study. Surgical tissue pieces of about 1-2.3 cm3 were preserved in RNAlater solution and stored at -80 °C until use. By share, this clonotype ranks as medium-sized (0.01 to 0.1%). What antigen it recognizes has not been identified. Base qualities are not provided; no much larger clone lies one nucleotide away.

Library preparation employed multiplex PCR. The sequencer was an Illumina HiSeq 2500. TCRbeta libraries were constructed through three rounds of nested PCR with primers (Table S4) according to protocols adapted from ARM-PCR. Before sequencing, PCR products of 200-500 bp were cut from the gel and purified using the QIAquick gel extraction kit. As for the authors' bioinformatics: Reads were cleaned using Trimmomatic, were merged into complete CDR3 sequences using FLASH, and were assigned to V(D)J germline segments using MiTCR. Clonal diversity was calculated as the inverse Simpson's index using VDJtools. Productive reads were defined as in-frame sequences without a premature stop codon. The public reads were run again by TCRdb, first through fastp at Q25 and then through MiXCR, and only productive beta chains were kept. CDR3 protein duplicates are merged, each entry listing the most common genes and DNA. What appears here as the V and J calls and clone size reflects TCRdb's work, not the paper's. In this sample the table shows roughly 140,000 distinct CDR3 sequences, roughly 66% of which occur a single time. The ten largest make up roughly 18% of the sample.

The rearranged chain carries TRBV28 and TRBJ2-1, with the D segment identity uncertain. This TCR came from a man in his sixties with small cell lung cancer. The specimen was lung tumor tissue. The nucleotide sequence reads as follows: TGTGCCAGCAGTTTCCGGAATGAGCAGTTCTTC. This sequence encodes CASSFRNEQFF.